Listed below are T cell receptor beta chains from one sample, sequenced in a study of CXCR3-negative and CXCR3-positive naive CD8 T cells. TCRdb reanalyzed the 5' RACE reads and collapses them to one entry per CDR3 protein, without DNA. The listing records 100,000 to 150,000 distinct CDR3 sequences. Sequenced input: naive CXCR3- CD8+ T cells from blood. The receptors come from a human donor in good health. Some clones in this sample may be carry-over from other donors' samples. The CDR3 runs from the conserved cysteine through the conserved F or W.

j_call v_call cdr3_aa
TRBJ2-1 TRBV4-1 CASRGTISYNEQFF
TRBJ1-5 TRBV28 CASSSQIFSNQPQHF
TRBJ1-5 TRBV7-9 CASSHGPGESNQPQHF
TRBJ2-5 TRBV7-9 CASSFGQETQYF
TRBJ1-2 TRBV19 CASTTTPGQEYGYTF
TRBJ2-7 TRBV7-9 CASSLTGWTYEQYF
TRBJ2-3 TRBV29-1 CSVETPLDRIVSGTQYF
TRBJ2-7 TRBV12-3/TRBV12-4 CASSSGNYEQYF
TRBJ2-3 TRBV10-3 CAAREGAGVIDTQYF
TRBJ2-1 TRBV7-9 CASSLGLAAWNNEQFF
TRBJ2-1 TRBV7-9 CASAVLDVYNEQFF
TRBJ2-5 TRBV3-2 CASSQLTGGQETQYF
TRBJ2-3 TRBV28 CASSPRPSTDTQYF
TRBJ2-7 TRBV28 CASRATGQGRGEQYF
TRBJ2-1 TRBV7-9 CASSLGTTGGEQFF
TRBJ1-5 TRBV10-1 CASRTKDRGGTSPSNQPQHF
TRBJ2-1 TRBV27 CASSHGQRVNEQFF
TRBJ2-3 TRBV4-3 CASSQVAWGDDTQYF